This T cell receptor (beta chain) was identified in a study of cytomegalovirus exposure and HLA in healthy donors listed by TCRdb under 2017. General notes on the study: In an earlier analysis of approximately 640 of the donors, 276 Gb of sequence data and approximately 120 million unique TCR beta sequences from some 170 million T cells were reported. In the later analysis, no new phenotypic data were used to find candidate immune exposures; instead, reliance was placed on TCR beta sequences and their occurrence across donors. Every repertoire in the discovery cohort had been generated on one and the same sequencing platform. In a later analysis, previously published TCR beta repertoires from more than 500 donors were re-analyzed and high-resolution HLA genotyping was added so that TCR occurrence patterns could be studied. The T cell repertoires of several hundred subjects were profiled by immunosequencing and related to cytomegalovirus serostatus. The study combined high-throughput TCR immunosequencing, statistical association of individual TCRs with disease status, and machine learning to predict cytomegalovirus infection status. Among 398 genotyped donors of the cohort, an average of approximately 240,000 unique TCR beta nucleotide sequences were sequenced per donor, roughly 20% of them non-productive. Donor age, sex, ethnicity and CMV serostatus were compiled together with the repertoire data. Genome-wide SNP genotypes for about three fifths of the roughly 670 donors were used in a later genetic analysis, which treated that subset as a discovery cohort. The genetic ancestry cluster associated with self-reported Caucasian donors included around four fifths of the roughly 390 genotyped donors. In an earlier analysis of several hundred of the donors, high-throughput TCR beta sequencing was used to judge whether each TCR beta V gene segment behaved as functional or pseudogenic. The aim of the study was to test whether cataloging public T cell receptors could identify signatures of past pathogen exposure. HLA typing included class I and class II loci at four-digit resolution. Along with the approximately 700-subject first cohort, a separate validation cohort of 120 different subjects was used. About 330 gigabases of sequencing data and around 88 million unique TCR sequences made up an early release that covered fewer than 650 HLA-typed donors. Because of strong linkage in the cohort, five DR-DQ haplotypes were treated as single units for association and clustering. The number of typed donors differed by locus: roughly 629-640 for A, B, C, DRB1 and DQB1; 500 to 550 for DQA1; some 610 for DPA1; and 400 to 480 for DPB1.

The cohort consisted of 650 to 700 healthy bone marrow donors. At the time of sampling, all cohort members were nominally healthy, though unrecorded immune exposures were likely present. The donor tested CMV seronegative and was one of the 352 seronegative cohort members. A peripheral blood sample was collected from each donor, and TCR beta sequencing was performed on peripheral blood mononuclear cells. The Qiagen DNeasy Blood Extraction Kit was used to extract genomic DNA from the blood cell samples. The library was generated by the immunoSEQ multiplex PCR assay. For the multiplex PCR, a mixture combining 60 forward primers for TCR Vbeta segments and 13 reverse primers for TCR Jbeta segments was used. A multiplex PCR assay on genomic DNA amplified the CDR3 region of rearranged TCR beta genes. Amplified TCR beta libraries were sequenced as 87-base-pair reads on the Illumina HiSeq System. In the paper's pipeline: A later analysis tallied around 87 million unique TCR beta chains across the 700 or so repertoires, and around 9.9 million of those chains were shared by two or more donors. Raw reads were error-corrected and collapsed into unique sequences by a nearest-neighbor algorithm in which closely related sequences were merged to remove PCR and sequencing errors. V, D and J gene segments were assigned by aligning CDR3 sequences to IMGT reference sequences. For a sequence to be retained, at least a six-nucleotide match to both a V gene segment and a J gene segment was required. A rearrangement counted as productive if the CDR3 had no stop codons and remained in frame with V and J, and every other rearrangement counted as non-productive. Following IMGT convention, CDR3 was defined as the stretch from the second conserved V-encoded cysteine up to the conserved J-encoded phenylalanine. The earlier analysis of approximately 590 of the donors excluded any sequence lacking an unambiguous match to a single V gene segment. An earlier analysis of several hundred of the donors called V segments functional above 56.7% productive rearrangements and segregating when the between-donor standard deviation exceeded 5%. To diagnose cytomegalovirus status from the catalog of TCR beta chain sequences, a statistical classification framework was built. In a later analysis, V and J genes were assigned by comparing TCR nucleotide sequences against IMGT/GENE-DB human TR gene sequences. A later analysis assigned CDR3 sequences and most-parsimonious VDJ recombination scenarios with the TCRdist pipeline. A later analysis defined each TCR beta chain by its CDR3 amino acid sequence plus V-gene family, and excluded reads lacking a unique V-gene family. In a later analysis, approximately 640 highly shared, low-generation-probability nucleotide sequences were removed to address suspected cross-contamination and a sequencing artifact. A later analysis calculated a clonal expansion index for each public chain from normalized within-repertoire ranks of inferred template counts. In a later analysis, generation probabilities were computed with a VDJ recombination model fitted to out-of-frame rearrangements, and the resulting probabilities were checked against IGoR. Hypergeometric tests were used in a later analysis to score TCR-TCR, TCR-HLA and TCR-CMV co-occurrence, with a repertoire-size bias correction applied to the TCR pairs. To estimate false discovery rates, a later analysis permuted the HLA or CMV assignments 20 times. A later analysis grouped co-occurring TCRs with DBSCAN, adding TCRdist sequence similarity when clustering within HLA-allele-positive subsets. For co-occurrence clustering, repertoires with fewer than 30,000 or more than 120,000 public chains were excluded, along with four to six repertoires with anomalous nucleotide sharing. The source is immuneACCESS, and TCRdb retained only in-frame sequences with V and J called. Part of the clones is not carried over; for the studies checked, unresolved V genes explain less than half of this, and the remainder is unexplained. Clone size and the V and J calls come from that table; the DNA yielded D and trimming. Counted in this sample were fewer than 200,000 clones; roughly 84% of them appeared once. Approximately 1.5% of the sample is in the top ten clones.

Details on this clone: Its specific antigen is unknown. The record has no base qualities; no much larger clone is one base away.

Points the paper makes about the study in general: In a later analysis, HLA-associated TCR beta chains showed more clonal expansion and lower generation probabilities than non-associated chains that were equally common. Because the 87-base-pair reads could not distinguish some IMGT-functional V segments, including TRBV6-2 and TRBV6-3, those segments were excluded. Presence/absence analyses assumed roughly uniform sequencing depth across donors, an assumption that may not hold. A further reported finding was that TCR beta sequences accurately predicted the HLA-A and HLA-B alleles for most subjects in the first cohort. Assigning TCR associations to individual alleles was difficult when HLA alleles, especially DR and DQ, strongly co-occurred. The authors suggested that the approach could potentially be extended to other disease states and immunological phenotypes. According to a later genetic analysis, donors in an Asian-associated ancestry cluster had fewer N-insertions in productive TCRs than the approximately 630-donor mean. The cohort was sequenced for TCR beta chains only, and without alpha or paired-chain data the features that could be detected were limited. For the cohort, immune exposure information was limited to CMV serostatus. Most TCR sequences were observed very rarely across donors, whereas some public TCRs were present in many individuals. In a later analysis, the rate of TCR association differed among HLA loci, with DRB1 alleles having the most associated TCRs and HLA-C alleles having the fewest. A cluster of highly shared sequence variants was judged likely to represent a technical artifact of the sequencing pipeline. Because some donors lacked HLA typing at each locus, the association tests relied only on the typed subset. Correlated functional status among segregating V segments might be attributable to linkage disequilibrium, but an unknown experimental factor could not be ruled out. According to a later analysis, most CMV-associated TCR beta chains appeared to be HLA-restricted, and the HLA associations seemed to be driven largely by CMV exposure. According to a later analysis, parvovirus B19, influenza, CMV and Epstein-Barr virus appeared linked to several top co-occurrence clusters. A total of about 180 TCR beta chains were listed by the study as associated with cytomegalovirus. The classifier was reported to diagnose cytomegalovirus status with high specificity and sensitivity in both the original cohort and the validation cohort. In a later analysis, some 18,000 TCR beta sequences were associated with specific HLA alleles at a false discovery rate of 0.05. Around 16 rarely observed V segments, including chromosome 9 orphons, were excluded from the earlier analysis of almost 600 of the donors because counts were too low. In an earlier analysis of roughly 560 of the donors, most TCR beta V segments were observed in productive rearrangements about 87% or about 30% of the time, broadly matching IMGT annotations. V-gene and J-gene trimming of TCR beta chains was associated with a missense DCLRE1C variant in a later genetic analysis, and the association was replicated in an independent cohort. In vitro tests confirmed that three of the cytomegalovirus-associated TCR beta chains recognize cytomegalovirus antigens.

After removal of 6 bases from V and 4 bases from J, the junction retains 10 bases not matched to a gene. Counted from cysteine to phenylalanine, this CDR3 has 16 amino acids. Of the read, only the CDR3 DNA is kept; its 48 bases are in frame from base 1. For CDR1 and CDR2, the germline V gene (reference sequence) lists MNHEY and SMNVEV. The source is a male donor in good health and CMV-seronegative. Recombination joined TRBV27 with TRBJ2-2; TRBD1 agrees with 8 junctional bases. Input material: PBMCs. CDR3 sequence: CASRSTGEGATGELFF. The DNA reads TGTGCCAGCAGATCGACAGGGGAAGGGGCCACCGGGGAGCTGTTTTTT.